The sequence of this T cell receptor beta chain was determined in a study of T-cell memory formation after mild COVID-19. This CDR3 contains 14 residues. Germline lookup yields CDR1 SQVTM and CDR2 ANQGSEA. Trimming left V 7 bases short and J 6 bases short, with 18 bases between. Using constant-segment primers, 5'RACE produced TCR alpha and TCR beta cDNA libraries carrying sample barcodes and UMIs. TCRdb used MiXCR to reprocess the 5' RACE reads, holding one entry per CDR3 protein. This sample has 80,000 to 90,000 distinct CDR3 sequences; nearly 25% occur once, and the top ten carry around 45%. This clonotype was seen more than once but under ten times. The antigen is not known. Study-level points and caveats: A subset of responding clones appeared in pre-infection memory, suggesting cross-reactive memory joined. The study found contracting CD4+ clones mainly in CM and EM and contracting CD8+ clones in EMRA. Clones shrinking from day 15 to 85 showed even CD4/CD8 mixes; later expanders tilted CD4+.

The V gene is TRBV29-1, the J gene TRBJ1-4; D is possibly TRBD1 (6 bases). Sequenced: PBMCs or a T cell subset sorted from them (not recorded which). This receptor was obtained from a young man who had mild COVID-19 (a few samples of this study predate the infection). Cell type and time point are not known. The CDR3 here is CSAPRDIYDEKLFF. The CDR3 coding sequence is TGCAGCGCTCCCCGGGACATCTATGATGAAAAACTGTTTTTT. The full variable domain, with the rest looked up from reference TRBV29-1 and TRBJ1-4, is SAVISQKPSRDICQRGTSLTIQCQVDSQVTMMFWYRQQPGQSLTLIATANQGSEATYESGFVIDKFPISRPNLTFSTLTVSNMSPEDSSIYLCSAPRDIYDEKLFFGSGTQLSVL.